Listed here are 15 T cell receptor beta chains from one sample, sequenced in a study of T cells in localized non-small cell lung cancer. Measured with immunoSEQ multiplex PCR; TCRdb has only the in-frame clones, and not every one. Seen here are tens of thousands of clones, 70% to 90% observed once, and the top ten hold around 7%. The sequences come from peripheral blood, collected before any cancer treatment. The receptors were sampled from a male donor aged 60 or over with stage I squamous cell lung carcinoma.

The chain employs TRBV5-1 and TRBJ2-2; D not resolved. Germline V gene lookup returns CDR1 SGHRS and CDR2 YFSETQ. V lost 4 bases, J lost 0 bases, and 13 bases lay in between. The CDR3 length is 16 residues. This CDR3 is CASSAVGLANTGELFF. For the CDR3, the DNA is TGCGCCAGCAGCGCCGTGGGCCTCGCGAACACCGGGGAGCTGTTTTTT.

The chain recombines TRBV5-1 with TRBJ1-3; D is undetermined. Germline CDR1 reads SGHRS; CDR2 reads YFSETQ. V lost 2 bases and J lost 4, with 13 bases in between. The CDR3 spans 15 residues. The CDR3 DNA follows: TGCGCCAGCAGCTTTTCCAGATCGGCCGGAAACACCATATATTTT. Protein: CASSFSRSAGNTIYF.

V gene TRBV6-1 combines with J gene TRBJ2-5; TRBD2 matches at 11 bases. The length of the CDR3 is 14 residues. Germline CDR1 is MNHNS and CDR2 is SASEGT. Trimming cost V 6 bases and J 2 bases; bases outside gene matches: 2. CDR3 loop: CASRTSGIQETQYF. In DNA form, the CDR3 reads TGTGCCAGCAGGACTAGCGGGATTCAAGAGACCCAGTACTTC.

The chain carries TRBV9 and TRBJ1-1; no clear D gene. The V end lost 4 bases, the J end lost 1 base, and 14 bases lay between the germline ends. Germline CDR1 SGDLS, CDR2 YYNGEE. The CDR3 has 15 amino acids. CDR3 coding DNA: TGTGCCAGCAGCCCAGAACAGAAGCAGAACACTGAAGCTTTCTTT. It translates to CASSPEQKQNTEAFF.

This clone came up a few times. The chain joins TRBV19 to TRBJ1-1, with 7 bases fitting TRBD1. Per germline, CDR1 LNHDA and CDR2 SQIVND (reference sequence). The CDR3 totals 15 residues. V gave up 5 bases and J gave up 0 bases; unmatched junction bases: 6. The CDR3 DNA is TGTGCCAGTAGTCGGACGGGACAGTTGAACACTGAAGCTTTCTTT. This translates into CASSRTGQLNTEAFF. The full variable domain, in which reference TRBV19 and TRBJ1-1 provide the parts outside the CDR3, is DGGITQSPKYLFRKEGQNVTLSCEQNLNHDAMYWYRQDPGQGLRLIYYSQIVNDFQKGDIAEGYSVSREKKESFPLTVTSAQKNPTAFYLCASSRTGQLNTEAFFGQGTRLTVV.

The CDR3: CASSPRTSGSTDTQYF. The CDR3 DNA follows: TGTGCCAGCAGCCCGAGGACTAGCGGGAGCACAGATACGCAGTATTTT. The chain employs TRBV13 and TRBJ2-3; TRBD2 matches at 11 bases. V shed 5 bases, J shed 0 bases, and the junction held 4 bases outside the gene matches. Germline V lookup: CDR1 PRHDT, CDR2 FYEKMQ (reference sequence). The CDR3 totals 16 residues.

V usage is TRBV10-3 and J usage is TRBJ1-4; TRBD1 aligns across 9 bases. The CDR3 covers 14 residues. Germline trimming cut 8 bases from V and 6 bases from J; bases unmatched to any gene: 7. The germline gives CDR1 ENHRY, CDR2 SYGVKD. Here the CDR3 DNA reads TGTGCCATCGGGGGACAGGGACGGGATGAAAAACTGTTTTTT. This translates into CAIGGQGRDEKLFF.

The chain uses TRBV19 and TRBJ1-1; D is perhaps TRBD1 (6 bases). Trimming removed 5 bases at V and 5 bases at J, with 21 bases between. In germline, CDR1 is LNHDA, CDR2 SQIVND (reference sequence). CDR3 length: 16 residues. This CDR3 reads CASSSGGAPGLTEAFF. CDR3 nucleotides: TGTGCCAGTAGTTCTGGGGGGGCTCCGGGCTTGACTGAAGCTTTCTTT.

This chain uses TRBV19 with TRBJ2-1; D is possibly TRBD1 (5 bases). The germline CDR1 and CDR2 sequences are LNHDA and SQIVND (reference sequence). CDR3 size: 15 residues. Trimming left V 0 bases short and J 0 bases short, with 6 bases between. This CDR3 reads CASSIEQVSYNEQFF. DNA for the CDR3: TGTGCCAGTAGTATAGAACAGGTCTCCTACAATGAGCAGTTCTTC.

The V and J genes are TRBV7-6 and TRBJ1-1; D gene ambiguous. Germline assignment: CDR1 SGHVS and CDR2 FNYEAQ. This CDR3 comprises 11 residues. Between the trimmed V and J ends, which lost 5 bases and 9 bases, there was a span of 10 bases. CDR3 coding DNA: TGTGCCAGCAGCCCAGACCCACAAGCTTTCTTT. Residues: CASSPDPQAFF.

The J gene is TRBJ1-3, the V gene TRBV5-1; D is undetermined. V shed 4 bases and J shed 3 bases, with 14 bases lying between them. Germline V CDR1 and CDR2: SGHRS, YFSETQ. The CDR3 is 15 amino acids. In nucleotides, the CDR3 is TGCGCCAGCAGCCGTGAAGGGAGCTTTGGAAACACCATATATTTT. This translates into CASSREGSFGNTIYF.

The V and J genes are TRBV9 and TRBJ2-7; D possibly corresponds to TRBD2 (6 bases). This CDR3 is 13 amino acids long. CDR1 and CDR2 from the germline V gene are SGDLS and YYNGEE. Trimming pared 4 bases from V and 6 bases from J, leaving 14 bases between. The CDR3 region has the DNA TGTGCCAGCAGCCCTCGACTAGTCTCCGAGCAGTACTTC. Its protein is CASSPRLVSEQYF.

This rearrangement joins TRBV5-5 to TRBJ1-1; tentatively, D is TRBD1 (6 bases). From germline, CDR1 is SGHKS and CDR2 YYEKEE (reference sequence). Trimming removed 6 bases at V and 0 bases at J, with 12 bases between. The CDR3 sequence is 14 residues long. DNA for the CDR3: TGTGCCAGCAACAGGGACACCATGAACACTGAAGCTTTCTTT. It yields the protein CASNRDTMNTEAFF.

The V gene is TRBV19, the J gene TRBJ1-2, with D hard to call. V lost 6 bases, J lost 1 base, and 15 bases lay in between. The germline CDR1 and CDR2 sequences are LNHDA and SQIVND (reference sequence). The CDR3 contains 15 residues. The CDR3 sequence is CASRASIPINYGYTF. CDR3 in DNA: TGTGCCAGTAGGGCATCGATCCCCATTAACTATGGCTACACCTTC.

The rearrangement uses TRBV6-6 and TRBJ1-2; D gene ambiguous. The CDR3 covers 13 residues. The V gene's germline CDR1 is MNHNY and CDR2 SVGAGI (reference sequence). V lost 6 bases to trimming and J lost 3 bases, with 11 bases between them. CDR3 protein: CASSPDNYYGYTF. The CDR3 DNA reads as TGTGCCAGCAGCCCCGACAATTACTATGGCTACACCTTC.